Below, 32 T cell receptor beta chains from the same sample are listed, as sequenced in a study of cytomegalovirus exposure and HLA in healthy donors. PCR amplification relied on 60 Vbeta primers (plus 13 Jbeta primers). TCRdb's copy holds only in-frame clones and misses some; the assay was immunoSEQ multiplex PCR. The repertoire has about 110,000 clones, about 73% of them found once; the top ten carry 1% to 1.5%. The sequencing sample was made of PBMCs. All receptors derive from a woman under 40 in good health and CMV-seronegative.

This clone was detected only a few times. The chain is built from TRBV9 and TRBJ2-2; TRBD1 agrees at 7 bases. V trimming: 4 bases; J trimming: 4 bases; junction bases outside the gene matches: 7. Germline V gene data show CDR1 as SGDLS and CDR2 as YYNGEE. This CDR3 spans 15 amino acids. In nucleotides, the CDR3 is TGTGCCAGCAGCCACGACAGGGCGGGCACCGGGGAGCTGTTTTTT. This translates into CASSHDRAGTGELFF.

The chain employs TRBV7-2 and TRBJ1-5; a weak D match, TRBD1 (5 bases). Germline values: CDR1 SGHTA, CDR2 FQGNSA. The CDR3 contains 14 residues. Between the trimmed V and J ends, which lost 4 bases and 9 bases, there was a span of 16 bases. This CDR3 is CASSSTARRGPQHF. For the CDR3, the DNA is TGTGCCAGCAGCTCGACCGCGCGGAGGGGGCCCCAGCATTTT.

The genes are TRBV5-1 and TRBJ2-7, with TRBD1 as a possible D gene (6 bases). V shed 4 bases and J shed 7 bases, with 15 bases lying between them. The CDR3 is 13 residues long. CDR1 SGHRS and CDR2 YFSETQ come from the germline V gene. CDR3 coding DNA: TGCGCCAGCAGCCTGGTAACAGGGTCGGAGCAGTACTTC. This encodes CASSLVTGSEQYF.

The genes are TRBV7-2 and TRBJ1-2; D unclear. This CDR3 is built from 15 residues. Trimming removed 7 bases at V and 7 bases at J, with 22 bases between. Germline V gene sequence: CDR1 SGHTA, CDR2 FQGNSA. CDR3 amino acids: CASTSHASTQVGYTF. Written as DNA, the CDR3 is TGTGCCAGCACGTCCCATGCCAGCACCCAGGTTGGCTACACCTTC.

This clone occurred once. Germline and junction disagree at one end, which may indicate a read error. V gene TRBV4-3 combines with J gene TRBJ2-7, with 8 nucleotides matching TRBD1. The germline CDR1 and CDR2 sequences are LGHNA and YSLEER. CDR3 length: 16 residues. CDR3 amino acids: CASGQDGVRGLNEQYF. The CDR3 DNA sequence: TGCGCCAGCGGCCAAGACGGGGTCAGGGGGCTTAACGAGCAGTACTTC.

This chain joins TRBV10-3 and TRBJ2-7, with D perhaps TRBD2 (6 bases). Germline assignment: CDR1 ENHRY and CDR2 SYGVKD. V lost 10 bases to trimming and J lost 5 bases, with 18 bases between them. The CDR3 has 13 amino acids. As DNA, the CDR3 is TGTGCCACTCGCGGGAACCCCCCCGACGAGCAGTACTTC. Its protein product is CATRGNPPDEQYF.

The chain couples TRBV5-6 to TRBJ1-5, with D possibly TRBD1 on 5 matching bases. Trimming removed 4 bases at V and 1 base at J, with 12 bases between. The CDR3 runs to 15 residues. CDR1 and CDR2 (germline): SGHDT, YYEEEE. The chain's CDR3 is CASSKAGRSNQPQHF. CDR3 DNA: TGTGCCAGCAGCAAGGCGGGACGGAGCAATCAGCCCCAGCATTTT.

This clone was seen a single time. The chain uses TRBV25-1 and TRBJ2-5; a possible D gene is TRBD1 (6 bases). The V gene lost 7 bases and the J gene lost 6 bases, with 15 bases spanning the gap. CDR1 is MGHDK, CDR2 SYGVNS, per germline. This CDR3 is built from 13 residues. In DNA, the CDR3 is TGTGCCAGCAACCTCAGGGGAGAACAGACCCAGTACTTC. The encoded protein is CASNLRGEQTQYF.

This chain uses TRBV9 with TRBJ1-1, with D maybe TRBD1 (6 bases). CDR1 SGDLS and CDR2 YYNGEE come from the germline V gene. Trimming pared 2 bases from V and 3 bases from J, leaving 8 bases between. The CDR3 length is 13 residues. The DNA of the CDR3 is TGTGCCAGCAGCGTCAGGGGAGACACTGAAGCTTTCTTT. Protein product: CASSVRGDTEAFF.

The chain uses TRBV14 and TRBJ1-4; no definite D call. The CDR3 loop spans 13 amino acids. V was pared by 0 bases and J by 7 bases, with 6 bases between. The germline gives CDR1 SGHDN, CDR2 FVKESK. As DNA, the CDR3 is TGTGCCAGCAGCCAAGATATGAGTGAAAAACTGTTTTTT. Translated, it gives CASSQDMSEKLFF.

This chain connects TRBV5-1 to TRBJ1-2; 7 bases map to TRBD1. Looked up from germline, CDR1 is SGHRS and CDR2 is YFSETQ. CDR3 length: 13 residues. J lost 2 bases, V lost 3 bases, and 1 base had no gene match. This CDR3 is CASSSGQNYGYTF. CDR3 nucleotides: TGCGCCAGCAGCTCGGGACAGAACTATGGCTACACCTTC.

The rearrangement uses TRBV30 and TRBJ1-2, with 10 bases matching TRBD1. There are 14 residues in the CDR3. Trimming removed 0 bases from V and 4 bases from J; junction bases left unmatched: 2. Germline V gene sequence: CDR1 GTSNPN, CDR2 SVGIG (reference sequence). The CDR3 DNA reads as TGTGCCTGGAGTGTAAGGACAGGGGGCTATGGCTACACCTTC. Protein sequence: CAWSVRTGGYGYTF.

For the CDR3, the DNA is TGTGCCAGCAGCGTAGCTGGAGGACAGGCGGTGGACACTGAAGCTTTCTTT. Protein product: CASSVAGGQAVDTEAFF. This sequence joins TRBV9 and TRBJ1-1; 7 nucleotides align to TRBD1. This CDR3 region has 17 residues. Losses at the gene ends were 0 bases for V and 3 bases for J; bases not matched to a gene: 11. From germline, CDR1 is SGDLS and CDR2 YYNGEE.

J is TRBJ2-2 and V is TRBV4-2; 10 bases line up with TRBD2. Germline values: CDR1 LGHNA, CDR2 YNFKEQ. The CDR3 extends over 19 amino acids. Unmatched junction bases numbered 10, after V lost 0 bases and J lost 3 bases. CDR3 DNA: TGTGCCAGCAGCCAAGATATCCTAGCGGGGGAGGCTCACACCGGGGAGCTGTTTTTT. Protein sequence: CASSQDILAGEAHTGELFF.

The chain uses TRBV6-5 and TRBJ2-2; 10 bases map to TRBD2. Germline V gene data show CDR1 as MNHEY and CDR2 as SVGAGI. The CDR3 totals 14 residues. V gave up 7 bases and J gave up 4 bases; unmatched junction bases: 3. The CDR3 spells CASTRLAGTGELFF. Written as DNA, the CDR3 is TGTGCCAGCACAAGACTAGCGGGCACCGGGGAGCTGTTTTTT.

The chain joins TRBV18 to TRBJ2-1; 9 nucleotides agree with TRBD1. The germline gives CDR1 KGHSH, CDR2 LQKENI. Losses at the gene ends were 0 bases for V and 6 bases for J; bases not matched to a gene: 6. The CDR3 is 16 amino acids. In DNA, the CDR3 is TGTGCCAGCTCACCACCGAAACAGGGGGCCCTCAATGAGCAGTTCTTC. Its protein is CASSPPKQGALNEQFF.

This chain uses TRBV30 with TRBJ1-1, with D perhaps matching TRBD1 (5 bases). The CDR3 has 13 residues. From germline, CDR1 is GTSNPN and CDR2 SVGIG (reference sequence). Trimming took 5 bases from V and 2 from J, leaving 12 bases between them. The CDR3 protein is CAWGAGINTEAFF. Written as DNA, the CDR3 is TGTGCCTGGGGGGCAGGAATAAACACTGAAGCTTTCTTT.

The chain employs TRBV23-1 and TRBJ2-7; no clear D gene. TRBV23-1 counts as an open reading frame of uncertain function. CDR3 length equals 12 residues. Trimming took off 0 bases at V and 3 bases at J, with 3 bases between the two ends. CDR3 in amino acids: CASSQSYYEQYF. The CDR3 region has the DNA TGCGCCAGCAGTCAATCCTACTACGAGCAGTACTTC.

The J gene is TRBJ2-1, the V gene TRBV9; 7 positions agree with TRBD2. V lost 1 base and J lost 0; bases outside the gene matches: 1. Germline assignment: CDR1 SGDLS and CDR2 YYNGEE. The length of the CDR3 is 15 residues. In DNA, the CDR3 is TGTGCCAGCAGCGTAAGCGGGGACTCCTACAATGAGCAGTTCTTC. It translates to CASSVSGDSYNEQFF. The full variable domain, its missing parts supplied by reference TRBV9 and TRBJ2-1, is DSGVTQTPKHLITATGQRVTLRCSPRSGDLSVYWYQQSLDQGLQFLIQYYNGEERAKGNILERFSAQQFPDLHSELNLSSLELGDSALYFCASSVSGDSYNEQFFGPGTRLTVL.

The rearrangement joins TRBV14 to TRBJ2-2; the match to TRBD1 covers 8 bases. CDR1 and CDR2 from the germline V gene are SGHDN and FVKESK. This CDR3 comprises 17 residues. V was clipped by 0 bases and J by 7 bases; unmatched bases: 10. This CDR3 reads CASSQERGQGAIGELFF. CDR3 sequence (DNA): TGTGCCAGCAGCCAAGAACGGGGCCAGGGGGCGATCGGGGAGCTGTTTTTT. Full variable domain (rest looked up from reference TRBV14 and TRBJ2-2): EAGVTQFPSHSVIEKGQTVTLRCDPISGHDNLYWYRRVMGKEIKFLLHFVKESKQDESGMPNNRFLAERTGGTYSTLKVQPAELEDSGVYFCASSQERGQGAIGELFFGEGSRLTVL.

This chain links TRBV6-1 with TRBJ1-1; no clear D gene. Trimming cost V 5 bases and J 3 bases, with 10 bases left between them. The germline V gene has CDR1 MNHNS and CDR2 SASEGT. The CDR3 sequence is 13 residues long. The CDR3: CASSFLRYTEAFF. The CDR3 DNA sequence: TGTGCCAGCAGTTTCCTCCGGTACACTGAAGCTTTCTTT.

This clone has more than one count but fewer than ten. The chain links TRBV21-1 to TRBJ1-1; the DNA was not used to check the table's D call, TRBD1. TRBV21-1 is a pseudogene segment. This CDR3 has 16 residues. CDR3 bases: TGTGCCAGCAGCAAGGTTGACAGAGCCATGAACACTGAAGCTTTCTTT. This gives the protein CASSKVDRAMNTEAFF.

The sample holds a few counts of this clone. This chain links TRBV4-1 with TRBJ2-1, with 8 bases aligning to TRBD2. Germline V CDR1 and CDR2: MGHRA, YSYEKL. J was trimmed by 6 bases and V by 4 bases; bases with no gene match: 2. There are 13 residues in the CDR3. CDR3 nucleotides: TGCGCCAGCAGCCCCGGGACTAGCAATGAGCAGTTCTTC. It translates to CASSPGTSNEQFF.

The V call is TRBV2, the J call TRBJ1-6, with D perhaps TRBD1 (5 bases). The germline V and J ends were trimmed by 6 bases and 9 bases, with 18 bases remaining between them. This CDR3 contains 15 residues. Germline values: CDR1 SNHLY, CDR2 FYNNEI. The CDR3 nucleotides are TGTGCCAGCAGATTCCCCGGGGGTTTGAGTTCACCCCTCCACTTT. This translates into CASRFPGGLSSPLHF.

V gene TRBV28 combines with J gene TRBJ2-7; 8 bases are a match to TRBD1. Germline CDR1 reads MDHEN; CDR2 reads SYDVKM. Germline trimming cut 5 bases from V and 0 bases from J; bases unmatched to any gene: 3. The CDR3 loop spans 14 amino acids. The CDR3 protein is CASSRTGSSYEQYF. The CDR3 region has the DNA TGTGCCAGCAGTAGGACAGGGAGCTCCTACGAGCAGTACTTC. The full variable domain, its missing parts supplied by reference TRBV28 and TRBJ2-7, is DVKVTQSSRYLVKRTGEKVFLECVQDMDHENMFWYRQDPGLGLRLIYFSYDVKMKEKGDIPEGYSVSREKKERFSLILESASTNQTSMYLCASSRTGSSYEQYFGPGTRLTVT.

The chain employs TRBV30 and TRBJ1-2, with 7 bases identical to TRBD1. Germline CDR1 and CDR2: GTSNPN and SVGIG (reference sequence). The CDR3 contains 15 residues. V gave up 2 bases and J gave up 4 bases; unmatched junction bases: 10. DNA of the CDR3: TGTGCCTGGAGTACTACCGGGACAGTGCTCTATGGCTACACCTTC. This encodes CAWSTTGTVLYGYTF. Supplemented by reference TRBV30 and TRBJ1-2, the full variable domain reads SQTIHQWPATLVQPVGSPLSLECTVEGTSNPNLYWYRQAAGRGLQLLFYSVGIGQISSEVPQNLSASRPQDRQFILSSKKLLLSDSGFYLCAWSTTGTVLYGYTFGSGTRLTVV.

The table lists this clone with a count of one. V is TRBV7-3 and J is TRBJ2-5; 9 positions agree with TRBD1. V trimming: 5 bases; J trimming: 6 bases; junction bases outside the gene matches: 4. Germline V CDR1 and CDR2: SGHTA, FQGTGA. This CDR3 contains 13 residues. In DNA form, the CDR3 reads TGTGCCAGCAGCGTACAGGGGGCGAAGACCCAGTACTTC. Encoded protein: CASSVQGAKTQYF.

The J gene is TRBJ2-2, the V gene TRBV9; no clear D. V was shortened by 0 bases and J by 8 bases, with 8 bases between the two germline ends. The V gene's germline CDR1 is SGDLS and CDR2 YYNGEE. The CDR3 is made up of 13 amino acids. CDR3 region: CASSVGWQGELFF. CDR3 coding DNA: TGTGCCAGCAGCGTAGGGTGGCAGGGGGAGCTGTTTTTT.

The CDR3 loop is CASSVMGGQTEAFF. DNA of the CDR3: TGTGCCAGCAGCGTTATGGGGGGGCAAACTGAAGCTTTCTTT. The chain has TRBV5-4 and TRBJ1-1; tentatively, D is TRBD1 (6 bases). The CDR3 has 14 amino acids. Trimming cost V 4 bases and J 5 bases, with 15 bases left between them. The germline V gene has CDR1 SGHNT and CDR2 YYREEE (reference sequence).

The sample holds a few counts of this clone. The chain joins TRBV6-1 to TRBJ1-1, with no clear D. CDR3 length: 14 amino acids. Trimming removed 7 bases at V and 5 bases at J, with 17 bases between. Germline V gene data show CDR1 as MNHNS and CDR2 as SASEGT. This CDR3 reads CASNLSGGGTEAFF. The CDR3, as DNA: TGTGCCAGCAACCTCTCAGGCGGAGGAACTGAAGCTTTCTTT.

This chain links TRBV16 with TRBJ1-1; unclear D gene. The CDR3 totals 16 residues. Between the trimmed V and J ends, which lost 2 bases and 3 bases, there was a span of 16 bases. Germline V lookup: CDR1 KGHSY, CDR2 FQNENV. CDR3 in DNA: TGTGCCAGCAGCCAAGGTCTAGAGGGAGCGGACACTGAAGCTTTCTTT. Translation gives CASSQGLEGADTEAFF.

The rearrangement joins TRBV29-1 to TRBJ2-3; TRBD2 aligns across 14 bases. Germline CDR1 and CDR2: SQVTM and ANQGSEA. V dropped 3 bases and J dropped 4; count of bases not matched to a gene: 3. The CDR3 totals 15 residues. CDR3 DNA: TGCAGCGTTGAGGGACTAGCGGGGGAGCCAGATACGCAGTATTTT. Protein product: CSVEGLAGEPDTQYF.